What follows describes a single T cell receptor (beta chain). Antigen: not known. Germline V CDR1 and CDR2: DFQATT, SNEGSKA (reference sequence). This CDR3 spans 15 amino acids. V lost 5 bases to trimming and J lost 1 base; unmatched junction nucleotides: 7. This entry is derived from a study of T cells after yellow fever vaccination. Study background: Preparation of fractions with low cell numbers was performed using SMART-Seq v4 Ultra Low Input.

Points from the study as a whole: Subsequent booster samples again held most clones from primary vaccination (more than 95% CD4, just under 90% CD8). Repertoires obtained by FACS sorting could include abundant clonotypes that entered as contaminants from the bulk population. A small proportion of clonotypes was detected in both the CD4 and CD8 compartments.

TCRdb passed the 5' RACE reads through MiXCR, listing each CDR3 protein once. Counted here are about 370,000 distinct CDR3 sequences, more than 9% occurring once; the ten biggest clones make up roughly 18%. This receptor was taken from a man aged 18 to 29 who received the YFV17D yellow fever vaccine. This sequence joins TRBV20-1 and TRBJ2-3; 9 nucleotides agree with TRBD1. The sequences come from PBMCs, collected on the day of the first yellow fever vaccination. CDR3 sequence: CSAAPGQGGTDTQYF. CDR3 nucleotide sequence: TGCAGTGCTGCCCCGGGACAGGGAGGCACAGATACGCAGTATTTT.